The subject of this entry is one TCR beta chain. Antigen: not known. This record belongs to a study of cytomegalovirus exposure and HLA in healthy donors. Across the study: Unique TCR beta sequences numbering approximately 120 million came from roughly 180 million T cells in an earlier analysis.

Study-level points and caveats: Previously analyzed data showed that most TCR beta V segments were productive at a frequency of about 90% or about 30%.

Germline lookup yields CDR1 ENHRY and CDR2 SYGVKD. The CDR3 is made up of 14 amino acids. V shed 4 bases and J shed 2 bases, with 12 bases lying between them. The study ran its PCR with 60 Vbeta and 13 Jbeta primers. TCRdb's table, derived via immunoSEQ multiplex PCR, lists solely in-frame clones and lacks some. The sample lists about 110,000 clones; around 76% were seen once. Sequencing input: PBMCs. This TCR was sampled from a man aged 30-40 years in good health and CMV-seropositive. This chain uses TRBV10-3 with TRBJ2-7; possibly TRBD1 for D (6 bases). Here the CDR3 DNA reads TGTGCCATCAGTGCCCCAGGACAGACCTACGAGCAGTACTTC. It specifies CAISAPGQTYEQYF.